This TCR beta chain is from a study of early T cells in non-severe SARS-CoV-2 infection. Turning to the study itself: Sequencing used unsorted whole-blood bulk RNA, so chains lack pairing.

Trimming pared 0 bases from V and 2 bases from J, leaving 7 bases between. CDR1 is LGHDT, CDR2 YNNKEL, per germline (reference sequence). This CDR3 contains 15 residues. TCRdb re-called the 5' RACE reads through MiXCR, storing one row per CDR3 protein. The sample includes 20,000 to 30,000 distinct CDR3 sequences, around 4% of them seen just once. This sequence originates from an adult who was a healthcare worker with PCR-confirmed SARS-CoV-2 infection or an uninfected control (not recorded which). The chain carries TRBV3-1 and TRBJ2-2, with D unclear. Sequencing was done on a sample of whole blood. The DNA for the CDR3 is TGTGCCAGCAGCCAAGATGAGAGTAACACCGGGGAGCTGTTTTTT. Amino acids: CASSQDESNTGELFF.